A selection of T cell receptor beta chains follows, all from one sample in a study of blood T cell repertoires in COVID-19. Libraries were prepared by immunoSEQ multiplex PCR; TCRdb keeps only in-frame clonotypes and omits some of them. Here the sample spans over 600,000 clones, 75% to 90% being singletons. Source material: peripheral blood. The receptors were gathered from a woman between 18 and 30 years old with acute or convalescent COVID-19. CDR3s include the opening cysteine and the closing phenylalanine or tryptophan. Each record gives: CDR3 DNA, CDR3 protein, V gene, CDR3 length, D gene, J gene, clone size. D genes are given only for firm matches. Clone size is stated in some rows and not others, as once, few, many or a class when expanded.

TGTGCCAGCAGTCCGACGGGGGACTTCTCTGGAAACACCATATATTTT CASSPTGDFSGNTIYF TRBV6-4 16 . TRBJ1-3 few
TGTGCCAGCAGGGACATGAACACTGAAGCTTTCTTT CASRDMNTEAFF TRBV12-3/TRBV12-4 12 . TRBJ1-1 .
TGTGCCAGCTCACCCGGTACAGCCCAGAGCACTGAAGCTTTCTTT CASSPGTAQSTEAFF TRBV18 15 . TRBJ1-1 once
TGTGCCAGCAGCGGAGCGGGGGGCCGGGAGACCCAGTACTTC CASSGAGGRETQYF TRBV11-2 14 TRBD2 TRBJ2-5 once
TGTGCCACCCTTACTGGGGCCAACGTCCTGACTTTC CATLTGANVLTF TRBV19 12 . TRBJ2-6 once
TGTGCCAGCTCACCTAACCAGGGTTCGAATCAGCCCCAGCATTTT CASSPNQGSNQPQHF TRBV18 15 . TRBJ1-5 .
TGTGCCAGCAGCTTAGGAGGGCAGGGGATCTCTGGAAACACCATATATTTT CASSLGGQGISGNTIYF TRBV7-2 17 . TRBJ1-3 many
TGTGCCAGCTCACCGGGGGGTGAAAAACTGTTTTTT CASSPGGEKLFF TRBV18 12 . TRBJ1-4 few
TGTGCCAGCTCATCCGGGGACTGGCGAGATACGCAGTATTTT CASSSGDWRDTQYF TRBV18 14 . TRBJ2-3 .
TGTGCCAGTAGCTGGACTAGCGGGGGGTCCTCCTACAATGAGCAGTTCTTC CASSWTSGGSSYNEQFF TRBV19 17 TRBD2 TRBJ2-1 .
TGTGCCAGCAGTTTTCGGGGAGACGGAAACACCATATATTTT CASSFRGDGNTIYF TRBV6-5 14 . TRBJ1-3 .
TGTGCCAGTAGTACCCGGGACAGGGGGACCTACGAGCAGTACTTC CASSTRDRGTYEQYF TRBV19 15 TRBD1 TRBJ2-7 .
TGTGCCAGCAAAACAACTAACTATGGCTACACCTTC CASKTTNYGYTF TRBV25-1 12 . TRBJ1-2 .